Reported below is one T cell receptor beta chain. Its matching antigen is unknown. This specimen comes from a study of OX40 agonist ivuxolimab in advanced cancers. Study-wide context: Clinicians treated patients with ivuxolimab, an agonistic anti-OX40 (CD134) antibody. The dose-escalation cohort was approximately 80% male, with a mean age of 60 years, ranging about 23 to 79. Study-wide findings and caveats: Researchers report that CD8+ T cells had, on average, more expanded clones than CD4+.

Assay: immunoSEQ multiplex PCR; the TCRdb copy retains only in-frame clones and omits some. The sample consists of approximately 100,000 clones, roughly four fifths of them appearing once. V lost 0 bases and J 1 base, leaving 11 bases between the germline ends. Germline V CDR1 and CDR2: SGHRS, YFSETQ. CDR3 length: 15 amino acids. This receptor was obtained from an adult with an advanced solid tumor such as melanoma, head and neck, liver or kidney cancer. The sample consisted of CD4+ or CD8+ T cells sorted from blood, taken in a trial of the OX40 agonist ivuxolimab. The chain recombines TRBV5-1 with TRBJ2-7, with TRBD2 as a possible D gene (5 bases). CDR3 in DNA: TGCGCCAGCAGCTTGGGAAGCGGCCTTTCCTACGAGCAGTACTTC. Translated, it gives CASSLGSGLSYEQYF.